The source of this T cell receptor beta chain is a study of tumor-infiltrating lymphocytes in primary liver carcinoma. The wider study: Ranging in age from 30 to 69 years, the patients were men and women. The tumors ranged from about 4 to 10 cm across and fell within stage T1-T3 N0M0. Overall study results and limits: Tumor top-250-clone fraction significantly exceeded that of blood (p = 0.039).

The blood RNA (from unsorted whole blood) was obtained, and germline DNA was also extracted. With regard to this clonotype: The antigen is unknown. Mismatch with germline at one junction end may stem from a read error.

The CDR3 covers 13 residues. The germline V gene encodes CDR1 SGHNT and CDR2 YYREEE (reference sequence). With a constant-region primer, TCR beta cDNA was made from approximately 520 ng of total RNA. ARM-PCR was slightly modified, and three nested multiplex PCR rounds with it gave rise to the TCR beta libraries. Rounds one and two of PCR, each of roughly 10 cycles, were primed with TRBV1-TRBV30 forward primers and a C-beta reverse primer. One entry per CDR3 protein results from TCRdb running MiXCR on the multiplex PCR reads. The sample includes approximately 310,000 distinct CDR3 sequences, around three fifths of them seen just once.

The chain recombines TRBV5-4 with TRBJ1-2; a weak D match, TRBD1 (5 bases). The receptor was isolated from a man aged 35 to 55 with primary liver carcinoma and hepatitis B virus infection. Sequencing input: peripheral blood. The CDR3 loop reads CASSLGPNYGYTF. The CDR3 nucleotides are TGCGCCAGCAGCTTGGGGCCAAACTATGGCTACACCTTC. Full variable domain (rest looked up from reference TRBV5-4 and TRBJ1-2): ETGVTQSPTHLIKTRGQQVTLRCSSQSGHNTVSWYQQALGQGPQFIFQYYREEENGRGNFPPRFSGLQFPNYSSELNVNALELDDSALYLCASSLGPNYGYTFGSGTRLTVV.